Below, one T cell receptor (beta chain) is given with its context. Its antigen remains undetermined. Per-base quality was not reported, and no clone a single base away is much larger than it. Donors were roughly 40 systemically healthy Caucasian individuals from Russia aged roughly 6 to 90 years. Approximately 9 milliliters of peripheral blood were collected from each donor into EDTA-treated Vacutainer tubes. PBMCs were isolated by Ficoll-Paque density-gradient centrifugation, with at least 7 million obtained per sample. Trizol reagent was used to extract total RNA from the PBMCs, yielding at least 5.5 micrograms per sample. For every donor, flow cytometry on a PBMC aliquot measured the percentage of naive CD45RAhigh/CD27high T cells. This record belongs to a study of blood T cells in healthy people across ages (dated by TCRdb to the mid-2010s). Notes on the research overall: Template switching captured roughly one uniquely barcoded TCR beta cDNA molecule per two T cells in model experiments. Donors of different ages were randomly distributed across sequencing lanes to avoid experimental bias. Four age groups were formed from the donors: young (average about 15 years), middle-aged (more than 35), aged (under 70) and long-lived (roughly 81). For two donors (one aged 18 to 30 and one aged 80 or older), the study analyzed two additional independent replicas of 1 million unique cDNA reads from the same blood draw. Age-related changes in TCR beta repertoire diversity were measured in the study by deep sequencing normalized with unique cDNA molecular identifiers.

V loses 5 bases at its end and J loses 4 bases; junction bases beyond the gene matches: 10. The germline V gene sets CDR1 to SGHTA and CDR2 to FQGNSA. From cysteine to phenylalanine, the CDR3 is 15 amino acids long. CDR3 DNA only is kept here, 45 bases in frame from base 1. What the authors observed across the whole study: The long-lived group showed more naive CD4+ T cells, fewer expanded clones and increased TCR diversity than the aged group, suggesting age selection. Because the CMV infection status of the donors was unknown, age-related changes in expanded clonotypes may potentially have been confounded. Because profiling used bulk unsorted PBMCs, naive and antigen-experienced compartments could not be compared conclusively. Estimates of total diversity from one million sequenced T cells were regarded as lower bounds and underestimates. Observed TCR beta diversity per million T cells fell roughly linearly with age, and a significant reduction was already apparent by age about 38. The percentage of naive T cells measured by flow cytometry correlated strongly with observed TCR beta diversity.

The library came from 5' RACE. These reads were obtained on an Illumina HiSeq 2500. A second PCR of about 6 to 11 cycles was performed with a sample-barcoded 5' primer and a J-beta primer mix. Each TCR beta cDNA molecule received a unique molecular identifier from a template-switch 5' adaptor carrying 12 random nucleotides. At least 2.5 million CDR3-containing paired-end reads were obtained from each sample. The Mint cDNA synthesis kit, primed by a TRBC-specific oligonucleotide, was used to synthesize first-strand cDNA from all RNA. After uracil-DNA glycosylase treatment, a first 18-cycle PCR used universal primers M1SS and BC2_uni_R on all cDNA. As for how the authors treated the data: For normalization, 1 million high-quality reads were randomly selected from each sample, with every read carrying a distinct molecular identifier. Reads with shared molecular identifiers were discarded instead of being binned into consensus sequences. MiTCR, set to a Q25 quality threshold and the strictest error-elimination algorithm, was used for CDR3 identification, clonotype clustering and error correction. A nonparametric unseen species model with Euler transformation was used to estimate a lower bound on total TCR beta diversity. TCRdb itself trimmed the public reads at Q25 with fastp, ran MiXCR and retained productive beta chains. Rows matching on CDR3 protein sequence are summarized as one entry with the most common DNA and genes. In this record, the V and J calls reflect TCRdb's handling and not the investigators' own analysis. The sample table lists 650,000 or so distinct CDR3 sequences, over 40% of them with a count of one. Of the sample, roughly 13% falls within the top ten clones.

The V and J segments used are TRBV7-2 and TRBJ2-5, and 7 bases in between align with TRBD1. This receptor was identified in a woman of 80 years or more in good health. Specimen: blood. The DNA is TGTGCCAGCAGCCAAGGGGACAGTGGAAGAGAGACCCAGTACTTC. This is translated as CASSQGDSGRETQYF.